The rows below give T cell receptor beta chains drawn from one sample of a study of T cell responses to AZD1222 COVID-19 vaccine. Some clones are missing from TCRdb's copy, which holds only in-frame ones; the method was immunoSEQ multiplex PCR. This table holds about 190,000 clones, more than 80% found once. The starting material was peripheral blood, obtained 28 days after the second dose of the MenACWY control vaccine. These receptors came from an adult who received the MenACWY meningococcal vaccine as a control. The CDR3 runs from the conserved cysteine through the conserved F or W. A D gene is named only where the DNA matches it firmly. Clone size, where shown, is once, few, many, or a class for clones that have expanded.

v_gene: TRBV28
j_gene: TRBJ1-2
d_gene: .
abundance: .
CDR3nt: TGTGCCAGCAGTTTCGGTGGGGGGTCCTATGGCTACACCTTC
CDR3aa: CASSFGGGSYGYTF

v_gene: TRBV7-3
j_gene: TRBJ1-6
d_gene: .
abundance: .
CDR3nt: TGTGCCAGCAGCGTTGACAGTTATAATTCACCCCTCCACTTT
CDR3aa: CASSVDSYNSPLHF

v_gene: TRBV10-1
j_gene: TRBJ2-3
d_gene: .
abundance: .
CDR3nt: TGCGCCAGCAGTAGGGACATATCTAGCACAGATACGCAGTATTTT
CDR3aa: CASSRDISSTDTQYF

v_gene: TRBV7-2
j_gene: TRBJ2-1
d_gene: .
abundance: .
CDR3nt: TGTGCCAGCAGCTTAGGGTTAGCGGAAGTAGGTGAGCAGTTCTTC
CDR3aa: CASSLGLAEVGEQFF

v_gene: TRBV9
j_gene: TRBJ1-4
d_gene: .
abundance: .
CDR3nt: TGTGCCAGCAGCCCCCGGAACCAACCCAATGAAAAACTGTTTTTT
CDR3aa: CASSPRNQPNEKLFF

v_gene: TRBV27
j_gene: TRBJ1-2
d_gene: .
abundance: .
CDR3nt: TGTGCCAGCAGTTCCATTACAGGGACGTTAGGGCTAAACTATGGCTACACCTTC
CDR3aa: CASSSITGTLGLNYGYTF

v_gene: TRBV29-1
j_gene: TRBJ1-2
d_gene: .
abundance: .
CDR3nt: TGCAGCGTTGGGGGGACCTATGGCTACACCTTC
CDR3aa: CSVGGTYGYTF

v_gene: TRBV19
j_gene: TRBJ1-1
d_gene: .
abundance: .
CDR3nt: TGTGCCAGTAGTATAAGGGGCGGCACTGAAGCTTTCTTT
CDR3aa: CASSIRGGTEAFF

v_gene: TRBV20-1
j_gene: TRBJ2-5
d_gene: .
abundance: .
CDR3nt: TGCAGTGTATTACTAGGGCCCCAGTACTTC
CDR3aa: CSVLLGPQYF

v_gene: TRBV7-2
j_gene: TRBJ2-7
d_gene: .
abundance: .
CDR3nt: TGTGCCAGCAGCGACCAGTCCTACGAGCAGTACTTC
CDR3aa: CASSDQSYEQYF

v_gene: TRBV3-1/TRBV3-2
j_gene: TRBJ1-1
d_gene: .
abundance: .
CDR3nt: TGTGCCAGCAGCCAGAGGCCCGGGTTGGCTTTCTTT
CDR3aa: CASSQRPGLAFF

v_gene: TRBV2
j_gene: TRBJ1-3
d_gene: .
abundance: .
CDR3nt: TGTGCCAGCAGTGAAGAGGCAGCCTCTGGAAACACCATATATTTT
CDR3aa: CASSEEAASGNTIYF

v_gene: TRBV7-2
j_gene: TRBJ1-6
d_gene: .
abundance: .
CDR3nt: TGTGCCAGCAGCCCAGTCCCGGGACGTATTTCACCCCTCCACTTT
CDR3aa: CASSPVPGRISPLHF

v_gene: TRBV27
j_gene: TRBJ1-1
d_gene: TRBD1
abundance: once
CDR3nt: TGTGCCAGCAGTCCTCACAGGGGGAACACTGAAGCTTTCTTT
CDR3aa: CASSPHRGNTEAFF

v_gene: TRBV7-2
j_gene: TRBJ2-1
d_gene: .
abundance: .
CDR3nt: TGTGCCAGCAGCTTAAGAGGGTTCAGGGACAATGAGCAGTTCTTC
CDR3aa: CASSLRGFRDNEQFF

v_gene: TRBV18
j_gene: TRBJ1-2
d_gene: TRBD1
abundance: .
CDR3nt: TGTGCCAGCTCACCGACGGGACAGATCTTCTATGGCTACACCTTC
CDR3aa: CASSPTGQIFYGYTF

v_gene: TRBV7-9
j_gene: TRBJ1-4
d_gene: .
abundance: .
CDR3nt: TGTGCCAGCAGCCCCGCCGGGACCCCGAGGGGCGAAAAACTGTTTTTT
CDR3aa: CASSPAGTPRGEKLFF

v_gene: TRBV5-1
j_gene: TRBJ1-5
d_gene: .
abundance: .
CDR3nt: TGCGCCAGCAGCTTGCTTGGGGACCCCAATCAGCCCCAGCATTTT
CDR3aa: CASSLLGDPNQPQHF

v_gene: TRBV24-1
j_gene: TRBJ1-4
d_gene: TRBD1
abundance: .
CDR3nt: TGTGCCACCAACCATACCCAGGACAGGGTAGTTAATGAAAAACTGTTTTTT
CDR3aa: CATNHTQDRVVNEKLFF

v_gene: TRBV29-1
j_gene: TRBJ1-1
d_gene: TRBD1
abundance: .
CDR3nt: TGCAGCGCCGACCAGGGGGCGAGTGGTAGTGAAGCTTTCTTT
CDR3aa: CSADQGASGSEAFF

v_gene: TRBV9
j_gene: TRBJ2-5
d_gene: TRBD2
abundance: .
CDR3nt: TGTGCCAGCGCACGTGGAGCGGGAGTTCAAGAGACCCAGTACTTC
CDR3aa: CASARGAGVQETQYF

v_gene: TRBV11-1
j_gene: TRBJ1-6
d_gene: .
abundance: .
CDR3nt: TGTGCCAGCAGCTCCTTCCAAGGAAGGAATTCACCCCTCCACTTT
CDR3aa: CASSSFQGRNSPLHF

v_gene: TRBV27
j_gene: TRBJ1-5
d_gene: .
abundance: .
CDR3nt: TGTGCCAGCAGTTTTCAAGGGAATGGTCAGCCCCAGCATTTT
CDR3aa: CASSFQGNGQPQHF

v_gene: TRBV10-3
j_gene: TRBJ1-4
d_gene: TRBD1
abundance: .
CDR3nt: TGTGCCATCAGTGGGGACAGAGTGGGGGAAAAACTGTTTTTT
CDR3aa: CAISGDRVGEKLFF

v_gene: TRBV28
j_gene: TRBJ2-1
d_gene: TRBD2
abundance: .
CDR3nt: TGTGCCAGCAGTCCGGGAACTAGCGGCAATGAGCAGTTCTTC
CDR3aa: CASSPGTSGNEQFF

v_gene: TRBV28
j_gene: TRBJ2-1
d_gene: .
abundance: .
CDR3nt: TGTGCCAGGTCGGCAGGGCCGTACAATGAGCAGTTCTTC
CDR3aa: CARSAGPYNEQFF

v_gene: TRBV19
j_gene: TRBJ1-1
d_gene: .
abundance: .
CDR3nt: TGTGCCAGTAACCTCCTGGCGGGCTCTTGGAACACTGAAGCTTTCTTT
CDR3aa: CASNLLAGSWNTEAFF

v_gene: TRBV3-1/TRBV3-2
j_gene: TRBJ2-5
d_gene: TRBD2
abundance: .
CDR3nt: TGTGCCAGCAGCCCCCTCGGGAGGGGGCAAGAGACCCAGTACTTC
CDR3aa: CASSPLGRGQETQYF

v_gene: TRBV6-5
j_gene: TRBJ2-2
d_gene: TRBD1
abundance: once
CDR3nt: TGTGCCAGCGGGTCAGGGGGCAACACCGGGGAGCTGTTTTTT
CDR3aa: CASGSGGNTGELFF

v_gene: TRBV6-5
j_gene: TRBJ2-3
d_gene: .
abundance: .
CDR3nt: TGTGCCAGCAGTCAGTCCCGGAGGCCAGATACGCAGTATTTT
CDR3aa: CASSQSRRPDTQYF

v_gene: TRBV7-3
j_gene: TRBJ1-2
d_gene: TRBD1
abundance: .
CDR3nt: TGTGCCAGCAGCTTAATCAGGGGGGGCTACACCTTC
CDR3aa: CASSLIRGGYTF

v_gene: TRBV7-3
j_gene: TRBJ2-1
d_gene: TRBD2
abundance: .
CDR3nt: TGTGCCAGCAGCTTTATCGGGAGGGCCTACAATGAGCAGTTCTTC
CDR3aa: CASSFIGRAYNEQFF

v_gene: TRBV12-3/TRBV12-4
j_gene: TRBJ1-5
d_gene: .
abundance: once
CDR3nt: TGTGCCAGCAGTTTAGCGCAGGGTCAGCCCCAGCATTTT
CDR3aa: CASSLAQGQPQHF

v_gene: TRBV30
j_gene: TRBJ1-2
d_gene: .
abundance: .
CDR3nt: TGTGCCTGTATGACGGGACACTATGGCTACACCTTC
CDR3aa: CACMTGHYGYTF

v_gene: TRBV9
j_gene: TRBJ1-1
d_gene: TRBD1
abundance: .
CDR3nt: TGTGCCAGCAGCCCGGGACAGGTGGGTTGGAACACTGAAGCTTTCTTT
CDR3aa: CASSPGQVGWNTEAFF

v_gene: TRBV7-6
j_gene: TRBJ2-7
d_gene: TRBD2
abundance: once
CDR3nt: TGTGCCAGCAGCTTAGTTAGTCTAGCGGGAGTCGGTGAGCAGTACTTC
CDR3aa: CASSLVSLAGVGEQYF

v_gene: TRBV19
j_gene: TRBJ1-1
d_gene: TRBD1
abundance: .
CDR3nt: TGTGCCAGTAGTATAGGTGACAGGGGAAACACTGAAGCTTTCTTT
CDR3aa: CASSIGDRGNTEAFF

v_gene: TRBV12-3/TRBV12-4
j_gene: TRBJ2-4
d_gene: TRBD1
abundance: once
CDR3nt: TGTGCCAGCAGCTCTTTGGACAGGGACATTCAGTACTTC
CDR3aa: CASSSLDRDIQYF